Below, 15 T cell receptor beta chains from the same sample are listed, as sequenced in a study of regulatory T cells in long-lasting Graves disease (dated by TCRdb to the early 2020s). The library was made by multiplex PCR. Data came from an Illumina HiSeq 4000. TCR beta libraries were built with iRepertoire HTBI primers and Arm-PCR amplification of CDR3 regions. The public reads were run again by TCRdb, first through fastp at Q25 and then through MiXCR, and only productive beta chains were kept. Rows with one shared CDR3 protein collapse into an entry with the most common genes and DNA. The sample yields 350,000 to 500,000 distinct CDR3 sequences; about a sixth were counted once. Approximately 11% of the sample is taken by the ten largest. What this sample's time point label stands for: newly diagnosed GD, antithyroid drugs for less than 3 months. For both TCR sequencing and RNA sequencing, RNA was extracted from PBMCs using TRIzol.

This sample also belongs to another study, concerning T cells in Graves' hyperthyroidism and ophthalmopathy.

The input for sequencing was peripheral blood mononuclear cells (PBMCs), taken at new diagnosis, from a patient treated with antithyroid drugs. The receptors were gathered from a woman aged 25 to 45 with Graves disease. Donor details come from another sample of the same person, matched by shared clones.

This clonotype has just a few counts. The rearrangement links TRBV25-1 to TRBJ2-2; TRBD1 agrees at 7 bases. Germline CDR1 reads MGHDK; CDR2 reads SYGVNS. V shed 1 base and J 4 bases; nucleotides not matched to a gene: 3. This CDR3 spans 15 amino acids. The CDR3 DNA reads as TGTGCCAGCAGTGAATTGGGACAGATCACCGGGGAGCTGTTTTTT. Its translation is CASSELGQITGELFF.

The rearrangement joins TRBV24-1 to TRBJ2-3; 12 bases agree with TRBD2. J was trimmed by 5 bases and V by 3 bases; bases with no gene match: 17. Looked up from germline, CDR1 is KGHDR and CDR2 is SFDVKD. The CDR3 is 20 amino acids. The DNA for the CDR3 is TGTGCCACCAGTGATCCCAGGAGGCTAGCGGGAGGGCCGGGGGGAGATACGCAGTATTTT. It codes for CATSDPRRLAGGPGGDTQYF.

The gene calls are TRBV27 and TRBJ2-2, with TRBD2 matching over 10 bases. CDR1 is MNHEY, CDR2 SMNVEV, per germline (reference sequence). The CDR3 is 20 residues long. V shed 2 bases and J 4 bases; nucleotides not matched to a gene: 16. The CDR3 DNA reads as TGTGCCAGCAGTTTACCTCACCTATCGACTAGCGGGCTTCCCACCGGGGAGCTGTTTTTT. Protein sequence: CASSLPHLSTSGLPTGELFF.

The chain links TRBV10-3 to TRBJ2-7; possible D gene TRBD1, 5 bases. Germline V lookup: CDR1 ENHRY, CDR2 SYGVKD. V was pared by 2 bases and J by 1 base, with 12 bases between. The CDR3 totals 15 residues. The CDR3 DNA reads TGTGCCATCAGTGAGCGACAGTTGGGATCCTACGAGCAGTACTTC. Its protein product is CAISERQLGSYEQYF.

At least ten counts were recorded for this clonotype. V gene TRBV20-1 combines with J gene TRBJ2-3; TRBD2 agrees at 16 bases. Germline-derived CDR1 and CDR2 are DFQATT and SNEGSKA (reference sequence). CDR3 length: 19 amino acids. After removal of 0 bases from V and 2 bases from J, the junction contained 8 bases not matched to a gene. The CDR3 coding sequence is TGCAGTGCTAGAGATGGGACTAGCGGGAGGGGCGGACCCACAGATACGCAGTATTTT. It translates to CSARDGTSGRGGPTDTQYF.

This clonotype appeared many times. This chain joins TRBV27 and TRBJ1-3; weak D call: TRBD1 (5 bases). Trimming took 5 bases from V and 4 from J, leaving 18 bases between them. Germline V gives CDR1 MNHEY, CDR2 SMNVEV (reference sequence). This CDR3 comprises 16 residues. CDR3 DNA: TGTGCCAGCAGTACCGATAGGGGCAGCCGCGGAAACACCATATATTTT. Encoded protein: CASSTDRGSRGNTIYF.

At least ten counts were recorded for this clonotype. V and J are TRBV20-1 and TRBJ2-1; 8 bases are a match to TRBD1. The CDR3 covers 13 residues. Germline V CDR1 and CDR2: DFQATT, SNEGSKA (reference sequence). With V trimmed by 3 bases and J by 7 bases, 5 bases remained unmatched. Here the CDR3 reads CSASWTGYNEQFF. DNA for the CDR3: TGCAGTGCTAGTTGGACAGGGTATAATGAGCAGTTCTTC.

The CDR3 protein is CSVVPGLAGGSYNEQFF. The CDR3 DNA follows: TGCAGCGTTGTCCCGGGACTAGCGGGAGGCTCCTACAATGAGCAGTTCTTC. The chain recombines TRBV29-1 with TRBJ2-1; 15 nucleotides line up with TRBD2. Germline V gives CDR1 SQVTM, CDR2 ANQGSEA. The CDR3 is 17 residues long. V lost 4 bases, J lost 0 bases, and 4 bases stayed unmatched.

This clonotype occurred many times. The chain has TRBV7-9 and TRBJ2-3; D may match TRBD1 or TRBD2 (5 bases each). CDR1 and CDR2 from the germline V gene are SEHNR and FQNEAQ (reference sequence). The CDR3 has 15 residues. V dropped 5 bases and J dropped 4 bases, with 16 bases sitting between them. The CDR3 spells CASSMTSLGADTQYF. In nucleotides, the CDR3 is TGTGCCAGCAGCATGACCTCTCTGGGGGCAGATACGCAGTATTTT.

The genes are TRBV19 and TRBJ2-1; 9 bases align to TRBD1. CDR1 and CDR2 (germline): LNHDA, SQIVND (reference sequence). V shed 5 bases, J shed 0 bases, and the junction held 5 bases outside the gene matches. CDR3 length equals 16 residues. CDR3 DNA sequence: TGTGCCAGTAGTTCGGACAGGGGTGGCTCCTACAATGAGCAGTTCTTC. This gives the protein CASSSDRGGSYNEQFF.

This clonotype was seen many times. This chain links TRBV18 with TRBJ1-4; perhaps TRBD1 as D (6 bases). The CDR3 has 15 residues. In germline, CDR1 is KGHSH, CDR2 LQKENI. V lost 3 bases and J 8 bases, leaving 16 bases between the germline ends. The CDR3 region has the DNA TGTGCCAGCTCACCCTTTCAGGGGATTGGAGAAAAACTGTTTTTT. Translation gives CASSPFQGIGEKLFF.

This clonotype has ten or more counts. This chain uses TRBV3-1 with TRBJ2-7; D possibly corresponds to TRBD1 (6 bases). V was cut by 4 bases and J by 1 base, with 17 bases left in between. The CDR3 length is 16 residues. Per the germline V gene, CDR1 is LGHDT and CDR2 is YNNKEL (reference sequence). CDR3 bases: TGTGCCAGCAGCCGCCCGTTCATGACAGGTTCCTACGAGCAGTACTTC. As protein: CASSRPFMTGSYEQYF.

This clonotype was observed a handful of times. This sequence joins TRBV29-1 and TRBJ2-1; TRBD2 aligns across 7 bases. The V and J ends lost 5 bases and 0 bases, in that order; junction bases with no gene match: 16. Germline CDR1 SQVTM, CDR2 ANQGSEA. The CDR3 covers 18 residues. The CDR3 DNA sequence: TGCAGCGTTCATTCTAGTACTGGGAGGGACCGCTCCTACAATGAGCAGTTCTTC. Its translation: CSVHSSTGRDRSYNEQFF.

This clonotype was recorded many times. V usage is TRBV24-1 and J usage is TRBJ2-7, with D tentatively TRBD2 (5 bases). The CDR3 runs to 17 residues. CDR1 and CDR2 from the germline V gene are KGHDR and SFDVKD. The germline V and J ends were trimmed by 5 bases and 4 bases, with 23 bases remaining between them. The CDR3 DNA sequence: TGTGCCACCAGTGGTCCCGGGAAAGACGCAAAAGGATACGAGCAGTACTTC. This encodes CATSGPGKDAKGYEQYF.

This clonotype came up a few times. The chain is built from TRBV15 and TRBJ2-7; D is possibly TRBD1 or TRBD2 (5 bases each). V gave up 5 bases and J gave up 0 bases, with 14 bases separating them. From germline, CDR1 is LNHNV and CDR2 YYDKDF (reference sequence). This CDR3 region has 15 residues. This CDR3 reads CATSDRDRLSYEQYF. CDR3 sequence (DNA): TGTGCCACCAGCGACCGGGACCGACTCTCCTACGAGCAGTACTTC.